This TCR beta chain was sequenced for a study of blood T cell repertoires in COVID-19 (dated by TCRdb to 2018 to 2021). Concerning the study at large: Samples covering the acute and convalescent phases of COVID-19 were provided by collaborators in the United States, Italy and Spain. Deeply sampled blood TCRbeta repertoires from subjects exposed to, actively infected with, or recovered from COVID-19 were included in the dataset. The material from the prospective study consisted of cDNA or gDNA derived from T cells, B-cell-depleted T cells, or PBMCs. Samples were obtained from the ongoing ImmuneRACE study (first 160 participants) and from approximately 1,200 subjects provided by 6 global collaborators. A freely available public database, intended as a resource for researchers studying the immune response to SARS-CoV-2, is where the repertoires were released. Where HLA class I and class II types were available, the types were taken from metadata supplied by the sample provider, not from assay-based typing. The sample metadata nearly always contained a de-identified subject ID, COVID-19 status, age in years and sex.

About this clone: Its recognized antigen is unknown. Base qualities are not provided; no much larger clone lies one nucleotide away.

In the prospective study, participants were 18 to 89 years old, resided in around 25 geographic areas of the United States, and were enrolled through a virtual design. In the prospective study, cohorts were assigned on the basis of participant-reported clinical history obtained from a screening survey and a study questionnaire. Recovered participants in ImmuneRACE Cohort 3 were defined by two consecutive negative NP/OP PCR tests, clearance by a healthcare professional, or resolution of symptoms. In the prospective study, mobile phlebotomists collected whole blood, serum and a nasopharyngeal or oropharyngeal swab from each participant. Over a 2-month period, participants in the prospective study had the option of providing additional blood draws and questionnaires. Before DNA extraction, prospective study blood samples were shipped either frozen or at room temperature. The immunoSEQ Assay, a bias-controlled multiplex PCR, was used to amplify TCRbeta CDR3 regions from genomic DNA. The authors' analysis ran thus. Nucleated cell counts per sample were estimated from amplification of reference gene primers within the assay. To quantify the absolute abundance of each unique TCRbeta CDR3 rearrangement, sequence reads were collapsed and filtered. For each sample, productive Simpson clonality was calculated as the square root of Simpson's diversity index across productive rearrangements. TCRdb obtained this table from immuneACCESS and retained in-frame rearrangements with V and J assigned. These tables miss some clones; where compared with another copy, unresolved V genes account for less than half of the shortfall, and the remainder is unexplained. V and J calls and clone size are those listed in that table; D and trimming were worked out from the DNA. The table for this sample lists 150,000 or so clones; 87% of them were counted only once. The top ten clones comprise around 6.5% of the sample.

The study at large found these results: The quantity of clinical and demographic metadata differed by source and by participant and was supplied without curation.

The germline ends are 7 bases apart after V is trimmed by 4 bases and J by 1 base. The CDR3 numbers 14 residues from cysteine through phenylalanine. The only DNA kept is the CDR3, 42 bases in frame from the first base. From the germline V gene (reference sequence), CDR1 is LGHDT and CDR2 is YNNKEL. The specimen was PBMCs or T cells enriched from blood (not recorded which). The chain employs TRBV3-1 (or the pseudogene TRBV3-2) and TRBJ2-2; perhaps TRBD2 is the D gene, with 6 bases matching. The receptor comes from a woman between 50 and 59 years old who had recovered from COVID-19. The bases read TGTGCCAGCAGCCTAGCGGTGAACACCGGGGAGCTGTTTTTT. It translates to CASSLAVNTGELFF.